These 3 T cell receptor beta chains came from one sample sequenced in a study of blood T cell repertoires in COVID-19. Produced via immunoSEQ multiplex PCR; TCRdb's table is partial and in-frame only. The data hold 200,000 to 300,000 clones, with 84% observed a single time. Sequencing was done on a sample of peripheral blood. Receptors originate from a human donor in a cohort sampled during active COVID-19.

The rearrangement uses TRBV10-2 and TRBJ2-1; tentative D call: TRBD1 (6 bases). V lost 0 bases to trimming and J lost 7 bases, with 13 bases between them. The CDR3 has 15 amino acids. Germline V gives CDR1 WSHSY, CDR2 SAAADI. In DNA form, the CDR3 reads TGCGCCAGCAGTGAGTCCCGGACAGAAAGAAATGAGCAGTTCTTC. Amino acids: CASSESRTERNEQFF.

The chain combines TRBV19 with TRBJ2-3; 9 positions match TRBD1. The CDR3 covers 15 residues. V was clipped by 5 bases and J by 4 bases; unmatched bases: 7. Germline loops: CDR1 LNHDA, CDR2 SQIVND (reference sequence). Here the CDR3 DNA reads TGTGCCAGTAGTGTTGGAACAGGGGGCCCAGATACGCAGTATTTT. Amino acids: CASSVGTGGPDTQYF.

This chain uses TRBV2 with TRBJ2-7, with D maybe TRBD1 (5 bases). The V end lost 1 base, the J end lost 7 bases, and 17 bases lay between the germline ends. The CDR3 length is 15 residues. In germline, CDR1 is SNHLY, CDR2 FYNNEI. CDR3 coding DNA: TGTGCCAGCAGTGAAGTGCGGCCAGGGTTAGGGGAGCAGTACTTC. Translated, it gives CASSEVRPGLGEQYF.